In its sample, the clone carrying this T cell receptor (beta chain) was seen a few times. The antigen is undetermined. Repertoires were generated with immunoSEQ multiplex PCR, while TCRdb's copy carries only in-frame clones and drops some. The data contain 70,000 to 95,000 clones, around four fifths of them singletons. After expansion with viral peptide pools in the ViraFEST assay, antigen-specific CD4+ T cells were sequenced. Subsequent to 10 days of culture, CD4+ T cells were isolated. Two-dose BNT162b2 or mRNA-1273 vaccination was given to participants. None of the vaccinated had previously contracted SARS-CoV-2, and their nucleocapsid antibodies tested negative. Each culture well received roughly 1.9 million PBMC. These cells were then cultured in IMDM with 9.5 to 10 IU/ml IL-2 and 10 ug/ml peptides. These data are taken from a study of vaccination effects on CD4 cells after COVID-19. Study results and caveats: Pronounced clonal contraction occurred in clones induced by infection and by vaccine late after vaccination. Vaccine-induced clones in healthy vaccinees cross-reacted with common cold coronaviruses in only 1 of 255 cases.

The CDR3 has 17 residues. Germline trimming cut 0 bases from V and 7 bases from J; bases unmatched to any gene: 9. Germline V CDR1 and CDR2: SGHRS, YFSETQ. The sample in question was CD4+ T cells from PBMCs cultured with HCoV-OC43 spike peptides, obtained after COVID-19 vaccination. Subset defined: HCoV-OC43 spike overlapping peptide pool stimulation. The gene calls are TRBV5-1 and TRBJ1-6; 8 bases line up with TRBD1. The receptor was isolated from a human donor who received a COVID-19 vaccine. CDR3 nucleotide sequence: TGCGCCAGCAGCTTGGAGGGACAGGCCGATTCGAATTCACCCCTCCACTTT. It is translated as CASSLEGQADSNSPLHF.